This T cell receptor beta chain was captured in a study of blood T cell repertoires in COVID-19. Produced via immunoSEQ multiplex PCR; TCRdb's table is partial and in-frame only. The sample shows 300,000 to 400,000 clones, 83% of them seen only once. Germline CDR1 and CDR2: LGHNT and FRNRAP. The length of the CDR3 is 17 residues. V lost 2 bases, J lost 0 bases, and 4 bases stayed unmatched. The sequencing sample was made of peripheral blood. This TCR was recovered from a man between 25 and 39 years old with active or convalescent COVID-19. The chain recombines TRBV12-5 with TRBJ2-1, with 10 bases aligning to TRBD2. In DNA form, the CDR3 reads TGTGCTAGTGGTTTGATGGCTAGCGGGAGCTCCTACAATGAGCAGTTCTTC. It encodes CASGLMASGSSYNEQFF. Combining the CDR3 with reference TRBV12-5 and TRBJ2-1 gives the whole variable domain DARVTQTPRHKVTEMGQEVTMRCQPILGHNTVFWYRQTMMQGLELLAYFRNRAPLDDSGMPKDRFSAEMPDATLATLKIQPSEPRDSAVYFCASGLMASGSSYNEQFFGPGTRLTVL.